A selection of T cell receptor beta chains follows, all from one sample in a study of T cell responses to AZD1222 COVID-19 vaccine. Profiling relied on immunoSEQ multiplex PCR, and the TCRdb table lists in-frame clones only, not all of them. The sample has around 120,000 clones; 92% are singletons. Material: peripheral blood, obtained on day 0 of AZD1222 vaccination. The source is an adult in good health. The CDR3 runs from the conserved cysteine through the conserved F or W.

CDR3 length,V gene,CDR3 protein
15,TRBV6-5,CASSRRQRKYNEQFF
17,TRBV24-1,CATSDLYGQGAPDTQYF
15,TRBV27,CASSFGLELRGEQFF
14,TRBV30,CAWSGDTYTDTQYF
16,TRBV18,CASSPRPDGSGNTIYF
13,TRBV7-9,CASSLEGGYEQYF
16,TRBV5-1,CASSPGQGQANYGYTF
17,TRBV18,CASSPSGLAGGVDTQYF
16,TRBV19,CASTKTRGGAGETQYF
15,TRBV7-9,CASSSGTYYTGELFF
16,TRBV5-8,CASSSRGTGNTGELFF